This T cell receptor beta chain was identified during a study of T cell repertoires in ileal Crohn's disease. Study-wide results and limits: High-frequency clones were more common in sorted CD8 than CD4 cells.

A remark on this clone: Its antigen is not identified.

The CDR3 has 20 amino acids. J was trimmed by 8 bases and V by 0 bases; bases with no gene match: 23. The germline V gene encodes CDR1 SGHRS and CDR2 YFSETQ. The protocol was immunoSEQ multiplex PCR, while the TCRdb copy is restricted to in-frame clones and leaves out a portion. Of about 13,000 clones listed, approximately 70% are singletons. V usage is TRBV5-1 and J usage is TRBJ1-1; 9 positions match TRBD1. The TCR originated in an adult with Crohn's disease. Sequencing used ileal tissue. The CDR3 loop is CASSLVGGTGPLCLVVEAFF. The CDR3 DNA is TGCGCCAGCAGCTTGGTAGGAGGGACAGGGCCCCTATGTTTGGTGGTGGAAGCTTTCTTT.